A selection of T cell receptor beta chains follows, all from one sample in a study of molecular identifiers for immune sequencing clone quantification. MiXCR was run by TCRdb on the PCR reads, yielding one entry per CDR3 protein. The sample yields roughly 320,000 distinct CDR3 sequences, about a fifth seen once. Specimen: naive CD8+ T cells from blood, with Jurkat cell RNA spiked in. Receptors were obtained from a human donor in good health. Some libraries in this study had Jurkat cell RNA spiked in. Both conserved end residues are part of each CDR3. A D gene is named only where the DNA matches it firmly. Clone size is not always given. Where it is, it says once, few, many or a class for expanded clones.

V gene	D gene	clone size	J gene	CDR3 DNA	CDR3 protein
TRBV6-2/TRBV6-3	-	many	TRBJ2-7	TGTGCCAGCAGTTACGGGGGAACCTACGAGCAGTACTTC	CASSYGGTYEQYF
TRBV19	TRBD2	-	TRBJ2-7	TGTGCCAGTAGTACTTCTTGGGAGGGTCCTTCCTACGAGCAGTACTTC	CASSTSWEGPSYEQYF
TRBV4-3	-	many	TRBJ1-2	TGCGCCAGCAGCCAAGCGGCAGGGTCCTCTTCTAACTATGGCTACACCTTC	CASSQAAGSSSNYGYTF
TRBV7-9	TRBD1	many	TRBJ2-5	TGTGCCAGCAGCTTAGCACCGGGACAGGGCGAAGAGACCCAGTACTTC	CASSLAPGQGEETQYF
TRBV6-2/TRBV6-3	-	many	TRBJ1-5	TGTGCCAGCAGTTACTCTCGGGGGTTGGATCAGCCCCAGCATTTT	CASSYSRGLDQPQHF
TRBV12-3/TRBV12-4	-	few	TRBJ2-7	TGTGCCAGCAGTTCGGAGGACGAGCAGTACTTC	CASSSEDEQYF
TRBV7-9	-	many	TRBJ1-1	TGTGCCAGCAAAACAGGGCCCTACACTGAAGCTTTCTTT	CASKTGPYTEAFF
TRBV29-1	TRBD1	many	TRBJ2-3	TGCAGCGCCCTCACCCGGGACAGGGGGACAGATACGCAGTATTTT	CSALTRDRGTDTQYF
TRBV2	TRBD1	many	TRBJ1-5	TGTGCCAGCAGTGCTGAAACAGGGGGTGATCAGCCCCAGCATTTT	CASSAETGGDQPQHF
TRBV7-9	TRBD2	few	TRBJ2-3	TGTGCCAGCAGCTTATCGGCGGGAGGATTTAGCACAGATACGCAGTATTTT	CASSLSAGGFSTDTQYF
TRBV6-6	-	many	TRBJ1-5	TGTGCCAGCAGTTTCGGGACGGAGGATAGCAATCAGCCCCAGCATTTT	CASSFGTEDSNQPQHF
TRBV9	TRBD2	many	TRBJ2-3	TGTGCCAGCAGCGTGTATGGCGGGGGGAATTGGGGCACAGATACGCAGTATTTT	CASSVYGGGNWGTDTQYF
TRBV12-3/TRBV12-4	-	many	TRBJ1-1	TGTGCCAGCAGTTTAGGGGGCACAGCCACTGAAGCTTTCTTT	CASSLGGTATEAFF
TRBV30	-	many	TRBJ1-3	TGTGCCTGGAGGTCAGCTGGAAACACCATATATTTT	CAWRSAGNTIYF
TRBV28	TRBD1	many	TRBJ2-1	TGTGCCAGCAGAAGTATTATTACAGGGGGTAGTTCCTACAATGAGCAGTTCTTC	CASRSIITGGSSYNEQFF
TRBV6-2/TRBV6-3	-	-	TRBJ1-5	TGTGCCAGCAGTTACTCGACTGCACAGGGTCTCGAAAAACTATATCAGCCCCAGCATTTT	CASSYSTAQGLEKLYQPQHF
TRBV20-1	TRBD1	few	TRBJ2-5	TGCAGTGCTAGAGAGGGGACAGGGACCTACCAAGAGACCCAGTACTTC	CSAREGTGTYQETQYF
TRBV5-4	TRBD2	many	TRBJ2-5	TGTGCCAGCAGCTTGTTCGGGGGGTCGGGAGGCCACCAAGAGACCCAGTACTTC	CASSLFGGSGGHQETQYF
TRBV6-6	-	few	TRBJ2-3	TGTGCCAGCCGACACGAATCAGATACGCAGTATTTT	CASRHESDTQYF
TRBV13	TRBD2	-	TRBJ2-6	TGTGCCAGCAGCCCGGGACTAGCGGGGGTTGGGGCCGACGTCCTGACTTTC	CASSPGLAGVGADVLTF
TRBV12-3/TRBV12-4	TRBD2	many	TRBJ2-5	TGTGCCAGCAGCTGGGACGGGACTAACCAAGAGACCCAGTACTTC	CASSWDGTNQETQYF
TRBV5-3	-	few	TRBJ1-1	TGTGCCAGCAGCTTGGAAGGGGTAGCCATGAACACTGAAGCTTTCTTT	CASSLEGVAMNTEAFF